A selection of T cell receptor beta chains follows, all from one sample in a study of cytomegalovirus exposure and HLA in healthy donors. Method: immunoSEQ multiplex PCR; TCRdb's copy keeps in-frame clones and lacks some. The table shows more than 110,000 clones, with roughly three quarters occurring only once. The source material was PBMCs. The receptors shown here come from a young man in good health and CMV-seronegative. CDR3s include the opening cysteine and the closing phenylalanine or tryptophan. A D gene is named only where the DNA matches it firmly. Some rows have no size entry. The others give once, few or many, or a class for an expanded clone.

V	size	D	J	CDR3	DNA
TRBV10-2	.	.	TRBJ1-1	CASSERIANTEAFF	TGCGCCAGCAGTGAACGAATAGCGAACACTGAAGCTTTCTTT
TRBV5-4	once	.	TRBJ1-4	CARGGATNEKLFF	TGTGCCAGGGGAGGCGCGACTAATGAAAAACTGTTTTTT
TRBV30	once	.	TRBJ1-6	CAWSTPEVNSPLHF	TGTGCCTGGAGCACCCCCGAGGTTAATTCACCCCTCCACTTT
TRBV2	.	TRBD1	TRBJ2-7	CASSIQGAGYEQYF	TGTGCCAGCAGTATCCAGGGGGCTGGCTACGAGCAGTACTTC
TRBV7-8	.	TRBD1	TRBJ1-1	CASSSAALDRMNTEAFF	TGTGCCAGCAGCTCGGCCGCTTTGGACAGGATGAACACTGAAGCTTTCTTT
TRBV6-5	.	.	TRBJ1-1	CASSYSPETEAFF	TGTGCCAGCAGTTACTCCCCGGAGACTGAAGCTTTCTTT
TRBV30	.	TRBD1	TRBJ2-5	CAAGTGLVQTQYF	TGTGCCGCGGGGACAGGGTTGGTGCAGACCCAGTACTTC
TRBV11-3	.	TRBD1	TRBJ2-2	CASSPGEGQGRTGELFF	TGTGCCAGCAGCCCAGGGGAGGGACAGGGACGTACCGGGGAGCTGTTTTTT
TRBV9	.	.	TRBJ2-3	CASSGPGGAVITDTQYF	TGTGCCAGCAGCGGGCCGGGCGGGGCTGTTATCACAGATACGCAGTATTTT
TRBV11-2	.	.	TRBJ1-2	CASSSLFKDSNYGYTF	TGTGCCAGCAGCTCACTTTTTAAAGATTCTAACTATGGCTACACCTTC
TRBV5-1	.	.	TRBJ1-1	CASSLRAQGRNTEAFF	TGCGCCAGCAGCTTGCGGGCACAGGGAAGGAACACTGAAGCTTTCTTT
TRBV7-9	.	TRBD1	TRBJ1-1	CASSWGRQGEAFF	TGTGCCAGCAGCTGGGGGCGACAGGGGGAGGCTTTCTTT
TRBV6-6	.	.	TRBJ1-6	CASSYPASSYNSPLHF	TGTGCCAGCAGTTACCCTGCGAGCTCCTATAATTCACCCCTCCACTTT
TRBV6-5	few	.	TRBJ1-6	CASSSRVNSPLHF	TGTGCCAGCAGTTCACGGGTTAATTCACCCCTCCACTTT
TRBV14	.	.	TRBJ1-6	CASSQEGISYYSPLHF	TGTGCCAGCAGCCAGGAGGGAATATCATACTATTCACCCCTCCACTTT
TRBV27	.	TRBD1	TRBJ2-3	CASSSRTDRGIRTDTQYF	TGTGCCAGCAGTTCTCGAACGGACAGGGGCATTAGGACAGATACGCAGTATTTT
TRBV2	few	.	TRBJ1-1	CASRAQTLNTEAFF	TGTGCCAGCAGGGCCCAGACTTTGAACACTGAAGCTTTCTTT
TRBV5-4	.	.	TRBJ1-5	CASSLRESNQPQHF	TGTGCCAGCAGCTTGAGAGAGAGCAATCAGCCCCAGCATTTT
TRBV13	.	.	TRBJ1-1	CASSLGGALNTEAFF	TGTGCCAGCAGCTTAGGGGGAGCTTTGAACACTGAAGCTTTCTTT
TRBV7-2	.	.	TRBJ1-1	CASREGGRLNTEAFF	TGTGCCAGCCGAGAGGGCGGACGGCTGAACACTGAAGCTTTCTTT
TRBV30	.	TRBD1	TRBJ1-5	CAWSVGDRDQPQHF	TGTGCCTGGAGTGTAGGGGACAGGGACCAGCCCCAGCATTTT
TRBV5-1	.	TRBD2	TRBJ2-5	CASSLILAGGLQETQYF	TGCGCCAGCAGCTTGATACTAGCGGGGGGCCTGCAAGAGACCCAGTACTTC
TRBV5-1	.	TRBD1	TRBJ1-2	CASSLQGESGYTF	TGCGCCAGCAGCTTGCAGGGGGAGAGTGGCTACACCTTC
TRBV10-3	.	.	TRBJ2-5	CAISPKPGTNQETQYF	TGTGCCATCAGTCCCAAACCAGGGACAAACCAAGAGACCCAGTACTTC
TRBV19	.	TRBD1	TRBJ2-5	CATTDRGETQYF	TGTGCCACCACGGACAGGGGAGAGACCCAGTACTTC
TRBV30	.	.	TRBJ1-5	CAWSWARNQPQHF	TGTGCCTGGAGTTGGGCTCGCAATCAGCCCCAGCATTTT
TRBV4-3	.	.	TRBJ1-2	CASSQGPGEYGCTF	TGCGCCAGCAGCCAGGGCCCAGGGGAATATGGCTGCACCTTC
TRBV10-1	.	TRBD1	TRBJ2-3	CASNPDRVGADTQYF	TGCGCCAGCAACCCGGACAGGGTAGGGGCAGATACGCAGTATTTT
TRBV9	.	.	TRBJ2-5	CASSTSGAIGETQYF	TGTGCCAGCAGCACGAGTGGGGCTATAGGAGAGACCCAGTACTTC
TRBV7-2	once	TRBD1	TRBJ2-7	CASSSRGLSYEQYF	TGTGCCAGCAGCTCCAGGGGGCTTTCCTACGAGCAGTACTTC
TRBV19	.	.	TRBJ2-7	CASSPPGPQGSYEQYF	TGTGCCAGTAGCCCCCCCGGGCCCCAGGGATCCTACGAGCAGTACTTC
TRBV6-1	.	.	TRBJ1-6	CASEFSSGAPDALHF	TGTGCCAGCGAATTTTCTTCAGGGGCCCCGGACGCCCTCCACTTT
TRBV27	.	.	TRBJ1-6	CASSFYLPAGRSPLHF	TGTGCCAGCAGTTTCTATCTTCCGGCAGGTCGTTCACCCCTCCACTTT
TRBV5-6	.	TRBD1	TRBJ1-1	CASRTGGGVAEAFF	TGTGCCAGCAGAACAGGGGGAGGAGTGGCTGAAGCTTTCTTT
TRBV10-2	.	TRBD1	TRBJ1-1	CASSESRTGGAGNTEAFF	TGCGCCAGCAGTGAGTCCCGGACAGGGGGCGCTGGGAACACTGAAGCTTTCTTT
TRBV27	.	TRBD1	TRBJ1-1	CASSWDRVRQTEAFF	TGTGCCAGCAGTTGGGACAGGGTAAGACAGACTGAAGCTTTCTTT
TRBV30	few	.	TRBJ2-2	CAWTGSTGELFF	TGTGCCTGGACGGGGAGTACCGGGGAGCTGTTTTTT
TRBV2	.	.	TRBJ1-1	CASSDDRHTEAFF	TGTGCCAGCAGTGACGACAGGCACACTGAAGCTTTCTTT
TRBV5-1	.	TRBD1	TRBJ1-5	CASSLGGGADSNQPQHF	TGCGCCAGCAGCTTGGGAGGGGGCGCGGATAGCAATCAGCCCCAGCATTTT
TRBV10-3	.	TRBD1	TRBJ2-2	CAITSHRGKTGELFF	TGTGCCATCACAAGTCACAGGGGGAAGACCGGGGAGCTGTTTTTT
TRBV11-2	.	.	TRBJ2-7	CASSLFEGAYEQYF	TGTGCCAGCAGCTTATTCGAGGGGGCCTACGAGCAGTACTTC
TRBV5-1	.	TRBD1	TRBJ2-3	CASSNGRTGSTDTQYF	TGCGCCAGCAGCAATGGAAGGACAGGGAGCACAGATACGCAGTATTTT
TRBV6-5	.	.	TRBJ1-4	CASRHQRQRDEKLFF	TGTGCCAGCAGACACCAAAGACAGCGTGACGAAAAACTGTTTTTT
TRBV28	few	.	TRBJ1-4	CASSSTGEKLFF	TGTGCCAGCAGTTCCACAGGAGAAAAACTGTTTTTT
TRBV12-5	.	.	TRBJ2-7	CASGLIQGNEQYF	TGTGCTAGTGGTTTGATCCAGGGAAACGAGCAGTACTTC
TRBV7-2	.	.	TRBJ2-5	CASRTLSGPQETQYF	TGTGCCAGCAGGACCCTCTCAGGGCCTCAAGAGACCCAGTACTTC
TRBV29-1	once	.	TRBJ2-7	CSVGRPGEQYF	TGCAGCGTTGGACGGCCGGGCGAGCAGTACTTC
TRBV7-9	.	.	TRBJ2-1	CASNSPLSSYNEQFF	TGTGCCAGCAACTCTCCGTTGAGCTCCTACAATGAGCAGTTCTTC
TRBV19	.	TRBD1	TRBJ1-1	CASSDRTGPRTEAFF	TGTGCCAGTAGTGACCGGACAGGACCCCGCACTGAAGCTTTCTTT
TRBV5-1	.	TRBD1	TRBJ2-7	CASSLGQGLDYEQYF	TGCGCCAGCAGCTTGGGACAGGGGTTGGACTACGAGCAGTACTTC
TRBV7-9	.	.	TRBJ2-7	CASSLALGQSYEQYF	TGTGCCAGCAGCTTAGCGCTTGGACAGTCCTACGAGCAGTACTTC
TRBV5-4	.	.	TRBJ2-4	CASSFEGARAKNIQYF	TGTGCCAGCAGCTTTGAAGGGGCCCGGGCCAAAAACATTCAGTACTTC
TRBV19	.	.	TRBJ1-6	CASSLRLDSPLHF	TGTGCCAGTAGTCTCCGACTGGATTCACCCCTCCACTTT
TRBV19	.	.	TRBJ2-4	CASSSTPGSEAGNIQYF	TGTGCCAGTAGCTCCACTCCGGGATCGGAGGCCGGAAACATTCAGTACTTC
TRBV6-5	.	TRBD1	TRBJ1-2	CASRSGTGIRYGYTF	TGTGCCAGCAGGTCGGGGACAGGGATTCGCTATGGCTACACCTTC
TRBV7-8	.	TRBD1	TRBJ1-4	CASSSGDRGYEKLFF	TGTGCCAGCAGCAGTGGGGACAGGGGTTATGAAAAACTGTTTTTT
TRBV9	.	.	TRBJ2-3	CASSVEGASDTQYF	TGTGCCAGCAGCGTAGAAGGGGCGTCAGATACGCAGTATTTT
TRBV7-9	.	.	TRBJ1-2	CASSSHSGINYGYTF	TGTGCCAGCAGCTCCCACTCGGGGATTAACTATGGCTACACCTTC
TRBV4-3	once	TRBD1	TRBJ2-5	CASSQDRDRGREETQYF	TGCGCCAGCAGCCAAGATCGTGACAGGGGCCGTGAAGAGACCCAGTACTTC
TRBV30	.	TRBD1	TRBJ1-6	CASRQGPSSYNSPLHF	TGTGCCTCACGACAGGGGCCGAGCTCCTATAATTCACCCCTCCACTTT